One sample yielded the 17 T cell receptor beta chains listed below, sequenced in a study of CD8 T cells in Susac syndrome (dated 2019 in TCRdb). Preparation of the library involved the immunoSEQ multiplex PCR assay. RNA was extracted with the RNeasy kit and roughly 0.45 to 1 ug was reverse transcribed using random hexamers. TCRdb reprocessed the public reads (quality trimming at Q25 with fastp, clone calling with MiXCR) and kept in-frame beta chains. Records with the same CDR3 protein are collapsed into one entry carrying the most frequent genes and DNA. The sample includes about 300,000 distinct CDR3 sequences, with roughly 85% observed a single time. Clones ranked in the top ten supply around 0.21% of the sample. Sequencing was carried out using CD8+ T cells from PBMCs. The receptors were sampled from a human donor with multiple sclerosis.

The rearrangement joins TRBV5-1 to TRBJ2-7; D is perhaps TRBD2 (6 bases). The CDR3 extends over 13 amino acids. V lost 2 bases, J lost 4 bases, and 10 bases lay in between. From germline, CDR1 is SGHRS and CDR2 YFSETQ. In DNA form, the CDR3 reads TGCGCCAGCAGCTTAGCGGGCTGGTACGAGCAGTACTTC. Residues: CASSLAGWYEQYF. Combining the CDR3 with reference TRBV5-1 and TRBJ2-7 gives the whole variable domain KAGVTQTPRYLIKTRGQQVTLSCSPISGHRSVSWYQQTPGQGLQFLFEYFSETQRNKGNFPGRFSGRQFSNSRSEMNVSTLELGDSALYLCASSLAGWYEQYFGPGTRLTVT.

This clonotype has a handful of counts. The V gene is TRBV13, the J gene TRBJ2-1; 7 nucleotides align to TRBD2. The CDR3 extends over 14 amino acids. After removal of 3 bases from V and 4 bases from J, the junction contained 3 bases not matched to a gene. Germline values: CDR1 PRHDT, CDR2 FYEKMQ (reference sequence). This CDR3 reads CASSLDSGYNEQFF. The CDR3 nucleotides are TGTGCCAGCAGCTTGGATAGCGGGTACAATGAGCAGTTCTTC.

V usage is TRBV9 and J usage is TRBJ2-6, with D unresolved. This CDR3 is built from 17 residues. V was trimmed by 0 bases and J by 2 bases, leaving 12 bases between them. Germline V gives CDR1 SGDLS, CDR2 YYNGEE. The CDR3 nucleotides are TGTGCCAGCAGCGTAGCTACGGGTTCGGCTGGGGCCAACGTCCTGACTTTC. It yields the protein CASSVATGSAGANVLTF.

The gene calls are TRBV28 and TRBJ2-3; D is tentatively TRBD1 or TRBD2 (6 bases each). With 7 bases removed from V and 5 bases from J, the gap between germline ends came to 22 bases. The CDR3 spans 16 residues. Looked up from germline, CDR1 is MDHEN and CDR2 is SYDVKM. The chain's CDR3 is CASTMGAGWGKDTQYF. CDR3 DNA: TGTGCCAGCACCATGGGGGCGGGATGGGGGAAAGATACGCAGTATTTT.

The CDR3 protein is CASSSLIDNEQFF. The CDR3 DNA reads TGTGCCAGCAGTTCGTTAATTGACAATGAGCAGTTCTTC. J is TRBJ2-1 and V is TRBV27, with D uncertain. The CDR3 is made up of 13 amino acids. Germline CDR1 reads MNHEY; CDR2 reads SMNVEV (reference sequence). The V and J ends lost 4 bases and 5 bases respectively, with 9 bases between them.

This clonotype was detected only once. The V and J genes are TRBV27 and TRBJ2-7; D call uncertain. V shed 3 bases and J shed 4 bases, with 7 bases lying between them. CDR1 and CDR2 from the germline V gene are MNHEY and SMNVEV (reference sequence). This CDR3 has 12 residues. As DNA, the CDR3 is TGTGCCAGCAGTTTCCCACAGTACGAGCAGTACTTC. It yields the protein CASSFPQYEQYF.

The J gene is TRBJ1-4, the V gene TRBV12-3 or TRBV12-4; no reliable D call. The CDR3 totals 13 residues. V lost 0 bases, J lost 12 bases, and 11 bases lay in between. The CDR3, as DNA: TGTGCCAGCAGTTTAGCGCTGGAAAGGGAACTGTTTTTT. This codes for CASSLALERELFF.

The chain is built from TRBV3-1 and TRBJ2-5, with D perhaps given as TRBD1 or TRBD2 (6 bases each). The CDR3 loop spans 19 amino acids. Germline lookup yields CDR1 LGHDT and CDR2 YNNKEL (reference sequence). V lost 0 bases to trimming and J lost 5 bases, with 25 bases between them. In DNA form, the CDR3 reads TGTGCCAGCAGCCAAGATGGAGGGGGGCCCGGCTCGGGTTGGGAGACCCAGTACTTC. Translated: CASSQDGGGPGSGWETQYF.

The chain uses TRBV5-6 and TRBJ2-7; the match to TRBD1 covers 8 bases. The germline V gene has CDR1 SGHDT and CDR2 YYEEEE. J lost 5 bases, V lost 3 bases, and 13 bases had no gene match. This CDR3 has 16 residues. CDR3 DNA sequence: TGTGCCAGCAGCTCCCCGGGCTGGCAGGGGGCGGACGAGCAGTACTTC. It yields the protein CASSSPGWQGADEQYF.

The chain joins TRBV25-1 to TRBJ2-7, with D possibly being TRBD1 or TRBD2 (5 bases each). Germline V gene data show CDR1 as MGHDK and CDR2 as SYGVNS. There are 12 residues in the CDR3. V was clipped by 11 bases and J by 6 bases, with 17 bases between them. CDR3 amino acids: CASSRQGPEQYF. The CDR3 DNA is TGTGCCTCATCCCGGCAGGGACCCGAGCAGTACTTC.

J is TRBJ1-1 and V is TRBV20-1, with D possibly TRBD1 on 5 matching bases. V shed 5 bases and J shed 0 bases, with 10 bases lying between them. This CDR3 contains 13 residues. CDR1 DFQATT and CDR2 SNEGSKA come from the germline V gene (reference sequence). CDR3 in DNA: TGCAGTGCTCGCCGGGGCCTGAACACTGAAGCTTTCTTT. Protein sequence: CSARRGLNTEAFF.

DNA for the CDR3: TGTGCCACCAGCCCGACAGGGGGGTACGAGACCCAGTACTTC. Translated: CATSPTGGYETQYF. The rearrangement uses TRBV24-1 and TRBJ2-5, with 9 bases fitting TRBD1. Germline V gene sequence: CDR1 KGHDR, CDR2 SFDVKD. CDR3 length equals 14 residues. Trimming at V came to 7 bases and at J to 5 bases, leaving 7 bases not matched to a gene.

The chain is built from TRBV19 and TRBJ1-2; a possible D gene is TRBD1 (5 bases). The ends were cut back, 6 bases at V and 1 base at J, with 9 bases in the middle. The CDR3 is 13 amino acids. The germline CDR1 and CDR2 sequences are LNHDA and SQIVND (reference sequence). The CDR3 reads CASRPTVNYGYTF. The CDR3 coding sequence is TGTGCCAGTAGGCCGACAGTTAACTATGGCTACACCTTC.

The chain links TRBV28 to TRBJ2-1, with unresolved D. The CDR3 is made up of 12 amino acids. The germline CDR1 and CDR2 sequences are MDHEN and SYDVKM. Trimming shortened V by 5 bases and J by 3 bases, and 5 bases separated the two germline ends. Here the CDR3 reads CASSDLYNEQFF. CDR3 DNA: TGTGCCAGCAGTGATCTCTACAATGAGCAGTTCTTC.

The chain joins TRBV29-1 to TRBJ2-3, with 11 bases that match TRBD2. The V and J ends lost 1 base and 2 bases, in that order; junction bases with no gene match: 5. The CDR3 sequence is 16 residues long. Germline lookup yields CDR1 SQVTM and CDR2 ANQGSEA. CDR3 bases: TGCAGCGTTGAAGTTGTGACTAGCGGGATCACAGATACGCAGTATTTT. Translation gives CSVEVVTSGITDTQYF.

The rearrangement uses TRBV28 and TRBJ2-7, with D perhaps matching TRBD1 (6 bases). Germline V gene data show CDR1 as MDHEN and CDR2 as SYDVKM. V dropped 7 bases and J dropped 3 bases, with 13 bases sitting between them. This CDR3 has 13 amino acids. CDR3 loop: CASTPRTDYEQYF. In nucleotides, the CDR3 is TGTGCCAGCACGCCGAGGACAGACTACGAGCAGTACTTC. Drawing the rest from reference TRBV28 and TRBJ2-7, the complete variable domain is DVKVTQSSRYLVKRTGEKVFLECVQDMDHENMFWYRQDPGLGLRLIYFSYDVKMKEKGDIPEGYSVSREKKERFSLILESASTNQTSMYLCASTPRTDYEQYFGPGTRLTVT.

This clonotype was seen only once. V is TRBV15 and J is TRBJ1-1; D is unresolved. V dropped 0 bases and J dropped 6 bases, with 11 bases sitting between them. The CDR3 is made up of 14 amino acids. Germline assignment: CDR1 LNHNV and CDR2 YYDKDF (reference sequence). DNA of the CDR3: TGTGCCACCAGCAGAGATTTTGGTTCGCCTGAAGCTTTCTTT. Protein: CATSRDFGSPEAFF.